These T cell receptor beta chains were read from a single sample in a study of technical replicates of blood from a few donors. Method: immunoSEQ multiplex PCR; TCRdb's copy keeps in-frame clones and lacks some. The sample holds 45,000 to 55,000 clones; roughly 94% are singletons and the top ten take roughly 0.22%. Sequencing was performed on T cells isolated from PBMCs. These receptors were taken from a human donor in good health. CDR3s include the opening cysteine and the closing phenylalanine or tryptophan.

CDR3aa | v_gene
CASSPRRGTETQYF | TRBV5-6
CASRTGTASDTQYF | TRBV28
CASSPTGQRGYTF | TRBV18
CASSLGRGGEKLFF | TRBV5-1
CASSEVGDTEAFF | TRBV10-1
CASSFPIRAGQGGAGANVLTF | TRBV7-6
CAISELQDGYTF | TRBV10-3
CASSGRDRPSGNTIYF | TRBV7-9
CASSPVKAGGEQYF | TRBV5-1
CASSSYRETQETQYF | TRBV7-6
CASSRDRKVFF | TRBV28
CASSFGQFSAEAFF | TRBV11-2
CASSPAVGAGELFF | TRBV28
CAISGQREQHEQYF | TRBV10-3
CATQGARTDTQYF | TRBV11-2
CASSPGTYTPYEQYF | TRBV7-6
CASSLGFAGQGVDGYTF | TRBV5-1
CASSLVRGGEKLFF | TRBV28
CASSQGLAGENEQFF | TRBV4-1
CASSPGQPEQPQHF | TRBV5-1
CASHAGQGLGEKLFF | TRBV6-5
CASSPPQGSGANVLTF | TRBV5-1
CASSFAQGEQFF | TRBV5-1
CAIRGGIEETQYF | TRBV10-3
CASSLYSYEQYF | TRBV7-9
CASSLVGATKNIQYF | TRBV28
CASSPSNYGYTF | TRBV7-9
CASSLDRAGRETQYF | TRBV11-3
CASSQWERDNEKLFF | TRBV28
CASSSRDRGLYGYTF | TRBV5-6
CASSATDGRVTDTQYF | TRBV28
CASSPRTGRDEQFF | TRBV7-9
CASSQDASRGRFENGYTF | TRBV14
CASLTGTGGSDEQFF | TRBV5-6
CASSLPLAGGETQYF | TRBV5-4
CASSYSGTSGSYEQYF | TRBV6-6
CASSLGPGGTREDGYTF | TRBV5-1
CAAMDSTSSGNTIYF | TRBV10-3
CASSPPGLRGEKLFF | TRBV7-9
CASSLPGEETQYF | TRBV5-1
CASSTGIRYQETQYF | TRBV28
CASSRTGTGIITDTQYF | TRBV18
CASSYAPGTAYNEQFF | TRBV6-5
CASSLSMLDGYTF | TRBV5-1
CASSMGTGGGGGGQPQHF | TRBV11-2
CASRPWTGGNYGYTF | TRBV14
CASSFGPEGYNEQFF | TRBV11-2
CASSFDRSYEQYF | TRBV5-4